The next 29 T cell receptor beta chains were all read from a single sample in a study of PD-1 blockade in mismatch repair-deficient tumors. The data were produced by immunoSEQ multiplex PCR, yet TCRdb's version contains in-frame clones alone and is incomplete. The sample contains over 75,000 clones, around 85% of which appear only once. The source was peripheral blood, collected 12 weeks after starting pembrolizumab. These receptors all stem from an adult with mismatch repair-deficient cancer.

This chain joins TRBV18 and TRBJ2-6; D call uncertain. The CDR3 loop spans 15 amino acids. Trimming pared 2 bases from V and 3 bases from J, leaving 8 bases between. The germline CDR1 and CDR2 sequences are KGHSH and LQKENI. CDR3: CASSPELYGANVLTF. The CDR3 DNA follows: TGTGCCAGCTCACCAGAGCTTTATGGGGCCAACGTCCTGACTTTC.

The J gene is TRBJ2-5, the V gene TRBV15; TRBD1 matches at 7 bases. CDR3 length: 19 residues. V was pared by 1 base and J by 5 bases, with 19 bases of the junction left unmatched. The germline V gene has CDR1 LNHNV and CDR2 YYDKDF (reference sequence). CDR3 sequence: CATSRAPVETGTAKETQYF. The DNA for the CDR3 is TGTGCCACCAGCAGAGCCCCAGTTGAGACAGGGACGGCGAAGGAGACCCAGTACTTC.

The chain recombines TRBV7-9 with TRBJ2-7, with TRBD2 matching over 10 bases. Trimming at V came to 5 bases and at J to 7 bases, leaving 8 bases not matched to a gene. Germline V gives CDR1 SEHNR, CDR2 FQNEAQ (reference sequence). The CDR3 consists of 14 residues. The CDR3 coding sequence is TGTGCCAGCAGCCGGCCCCCTAGCGGGGGTGAGCAGTACTTC. Its translation is CASSRPPSGGEQYF.

This chain uses TRBV29-1 with TRBJ2-7; 8 nucleotides match TRBD2. Germline trimming cut 2 bases from V and 4 bases from J; bases unmatched to any gene: 7. There are 14 residues in the CDR3. From germline, CDR1 is SQVTM and CDR2 ANQGSEA. The CDR3 nucleotides are TGCAGCGTTGAACTAGCGGGCCTCGGGTACGAGCAGTACTTC. This codes for CSVELAGLGYEQYF.

This clone has a single count. The V and J genes are TRBV2 and TRBJ2-1; 9 positions match TRBD1. Trimming at V came to 7 bases and at J to 5 bases, leaving 3 bases not matched to a gene. The CDR3 has 13 amino acids. Germline lookup yields CDR1 SNHLY and CDR2 FYNNEI. CDR3 sequence: CASNRQGDNEQFF. Written as DNA, the CDR3 is TGTGCCAGCAACAGACAGGGGGACAATGAGCAGTTCTTC.

A note on this clone: At the DNA level, this CDR3 is encoded by other sequences in the same sample as well. CDR3 in DNA: TGCGCCAGCAGCCTTGATCGGGGGGGCTACACCTTC. Translation gives CASSLDRGGYTF. The chain has TRBV5-1 and TRBJ1-2; D possibly corresponds to TRBD1 (5 bases). Germline V gene data show CDR1 as SGHRS and CDR2 as YFSETQ. V lost 4 bases and J 8 bases, leaving 12 bases between the germline ends. The CDR3 is 12 amino acids.

V and J are TRBV7-8 and TRBJ2-2, with a tentative D call TRBD1 (6 bases). V was cut by 1 base and J by 6 bases, with 18 bases left in between. The CDR3 is 17 residues long. Germline assignment: CDR1 SGHVS and CDR2 FQNEAQ. CDR3 nucleotide sequence: TGTGCCAGCAGCTTAGGTGGTGGGACAATGTACCCCGGGGAGCTGTTTTTT. Translated, it gives CASSLGGGTMYPGELFF.

This clone was recorded once. This chain connects TRBV7-9 to TRBJ1-2, with D perhaps TRBD1 (6 bases). Germline V CDR1 and CDR2: SEHNR, FQNEAQ (reference sequence). V was cut by 4 bases and J by 3 bases, with 12 bases left in between. CDR3 length: 14 residues. CDR3 region: CASSSIGGDYGYTF. In nucleotides, the CDR3 is TGTGCCAGCAGCTCCATAGGGGGGGACTATGGCTACACCTTC.

This clone is a singleton in its sample. The chain carries TRBV11-3 and TRBJ2-2; TRBD2 matches at 9 bases. CDR3 length equals 18 residues. With V trimmed by 7 bases and J by 3 bases, 15 bases remained unmatched. CDR1 is SGHNT, CDR2 YENEEA, per germline. DNA of the CDR3: TGTGCCAGCATCACAGGTCCCGGTCTAGCGGGATACACCGGGGAGCTGTTTTTT. Its protein product is CASITGPGLAGYTGELFF. The variable domain in full, with the rest retrieved from reference TRBV11-3 and TRBJ2-2, is EAGVVQSPRYKIIEKKQPVAFWCNPISGHNTLYWYLQNLGQGPELLIRYENEEAVDDSQLPKDRFSAERLKGVDSTLKIQPAELGDSAVYLCASITGPGLAGYTGELFFGEGSRLTVL.

The chain carries TRBV19 and TRBJ2-2; 10 nucleotides match TRBD2. With 5 bases clipped from V and 5 bases from J, the junction kept 5 bases outside the gene matches. Germline loops: CDR1 LNHDA, CDR2 SQIVND (reference sequence). The CDR3 totals 15 residues. The DNA of the CDR3 is TGTGCCAGTAGTGTGACGGGACTAGCGACCGGGGAGCTGTTTTTT. This codes for CASSVTGLATGELFF.

J is TRBJ2-1 and V is TRBV30, with D maybe TRBD1 (6 bases). Trimming removed 0 bases from V and 7 bases from J, with 10 bases in between. The CDR3 totals 13 residues. Germline V gene lookup returns CDR1 GTSNPN and CDR2 SVGIG (reference sequence). The CDR3 sequence: CAWSVSRGNEQFF. The CDR3 nucleotides are TGTGCCTGGAGTGTAAGTAGGGGGAATGAGCAGTTCTTC.

This chain joins TRBV7-6 and TRBJ2-2, with D possibly TRBD1 on 6 matching bases. Trimming removed 5 bases at V and 2 bases at J, with 18 bases between. This CDR3 region has 17 residues. The germline V gene has CDR1 SGHVS and CDR2 FNYEAQ. The CDR3 coding sequence is TGTGCCAGCAGCCCCTTGGGACAATTCCTTAACACCGGGGAGCTGTTTTTT. Residues: CASSPLGQFLNTGELFF. Complete variable domain (other parts from reference TRBV7-6 and TRBJ2-2): GAGVSQSPRYKVTKRGQDVALRCDPISGHVSLYWYRQALGQGPEFLTYFNYEAQQDKSGLPNDRFSAERPEGSISTLTIQRTEQRDSAMYRCASSPLGQFLNTGELFFGEGSRLTVL.

A few counts support this clone. The rearrangement uses TRBV30 and TRBJ2-2, with no clear D. Germline CDR1 is GTSNPN and CDR2 is SVGIG (reference sequence). This CDR3 is 15 amino acids long. V was pared by 0 bases and J by 0 bases, with 8 bases between. The CDR3 sequence: CAWSVRVPNTGELFF. In DNA, the CDR3 is TGTGCCTGGAGTGTACGTGTTCCGAACACCGGGGAGCTGTTTTTT.

The V gene is TRBV9, the J gene TRBJ1-1; TRBD1 agrees at 10 bases. The length of the CDR3 is 16 residues. Germline V CDR1 and CDR2: SGDLS, YYNGEE. Trimming removed 0 bases from V and 0 bases from J; junction bases left unmatched: 2. CDR3 DNA: TGTGCCAGCAGCGTAGGGGACAGGGGTATGAACACTGAAGCTTTCTTT. Translated, it gives CASSVGDRGMNTEAFF.

The chain combines TRBV12-5 with TRBJ1-1; 7 nucleotides agree with TRBD1. This CDR3 is built from 11 residues. V shed 5 bases, J shed 8 bases, and the junction held 2 bases outside the gene matches. Germline V gene lookup returns CDR1 LGHNT and CDR2 FRNRAP. The DNA of the CDR3 is TGTGCTAGTGGTACGGACAGGGAAGCTTTCTTT. This encodes CASGTDREAFF.

In DNA, the CDR3 is TGTGCCAGCAGCCAATCTAAAGCGAGCTCTGGAAACACCATATATTTT. Residues: CASSQSKASSGNTIYF. The V call is TRBV14, the J call TRBJ1-3; D is undetermined. The CDR3 spans 16 residues. Germline CDR1 reads SGHDN; CDR2 reads FVKESK. V was pared by 2 bases and J by 0 bases, with 11 bases between.

V and J are TRBV6-1 and TRBJ1-5; D is undetermined. Germline CDR1 and CDR2: MNHNS and SASEGT. V lost 8 bases and J 0 bases, leaving 8 bases between the germline ends. The CDR3 is 13 amino acids. CDR3 DNA: TGTGCCAGCCGGGAATATAGCAATCAGCCCCAGCATTTT. Translating it yields CASREYSNQPQHF.

V and J are TRBV29-1 and TRBJ2-7; 14 bases fit TRBD2. CDR3 size: 16 residues. Germline values: CDR1 SQVTM, CDR2 ANQGSEA. Trimming cost V 2 bases and J 6 bases; bases outside gene matches: 9. The CDR3 is CSVETVGTSGSGEQYF. In nucleotides, the CDR3 is TGCAGCGTTGAAACGGTGGGGACTAGCGGGAGTGGCGAGCAGTACTTC.

This clone was seen a handful of times. The chain employs TRBV6-5 and TRBJ2-7, with D maybe TRBD1 (6 bases). Trimming took off 6 bases at V and 0 bases at J, with 15 bases between the two ends. The germline V gene has CDR1 MNHEY and CDR2 SVGAGI. The length of the CDR3 is 15 residues. The CDR3 reads CASSNDRYSSYEQYF. The CDR3, as DNA: TGTGCCAGCAGCAACGACAGGTATAGCTCCTACGAGCAGTACTTC.

The chain carries TRBV7-2 and TRBJ2-7, with 8 positions matching TRBD2. There are 14 residues in the CDR3. The V and J ends lost 2 bases and 2 bases, in that order; junction bases with no gene match: 2. CDR1 SGHTA and CDR2 FQGNSA come from the germline V gene. The chain's CDR3 is CASSLSGSAYEQYF. DNA of the CDR3: TGTGCCAGCAGCTTAAGCGGGAGCGCCTACGAGCAGTACTTC.

This sequence joins TRBV7-2 and TRBJ2-3, with 10 bases lining up with TRBD2. The germline V gene encodes CDR1 SGHTA and CDR2 FQGNSA. This CDR3 region has 15 residues. The V and J ends lost 2 bases and 5 bases, in that order; junction bases with no gene match: 4. The CDR3 nucleotides read TGTGCCAGCAGCTTAACCAGCGGGAGGGGAGATACGCAGTATTTT. Protein product: CASSLTSGRGDTQYF.

This clone occurred a few times. The chain is built from TRBV9 and TRBJ2-1, with 10 bases lining up with TRBD1. V lost 4 bases to trimming and J lost 8 bases; unmatched junction nucleotides: 6. The CDR3 length is 14 residues. CDR1 and CDR2 from the germline V gene are SGDLS and YYNGEE. In DNA form, the CDR3 reads TGTGCCAGCAGCCGACAGGGGGCGCAGGATGAGCAGTTCTTC. Protein: CASSRQGAQDEQFF.

The chain recombines TRBV7-8 with TRBJ2-1; maybe TRBD2 (6 bases). The V gene's germline CDR1 is SGHVS and CDR2 FQNEAQ. Deletions cut 5 bases from V and 9 bases from J, with 23 bases between. CDR3 length equals 16 residues. Here the CDR3 DNA reads TGTGCCAGCAGCGGGCTGGGACTGACGGATGGAGGTGAGCAGTTCTTC. Translation gives CASSGLGLTDGGEQFF.

V gene TRBV5-1 combines with J gene TRBJ2-7, with a possible D match to TRBD2 (7 bases). The V gene lost 1 base and the J gene lost 4 bases, with 9 bases spanning the gap. The CDR3 has 13 residues. Germline lookup yields CDR1 SGHRS and CDR2 YFSETQ. The CDR3 sequence is CASSLRGGYEQYF. The CDR3 coding sequence is TGCGCCAGCAGCTTGAGGGGGGGGTACGAGCAGTACTTC.

This CDR3 is CASSETKGTEAFF. CDR3 in DNA: TGCGCCAGCAGTGAGACCAAGGGGACTGAAGCTTTCTTT. This chain connects TRBV10-1 to TRBJ1-1; maybe TRBD1 (5 bases). The germline V and J ends were trimmed by 2 bases and 5 bases, with 9 bases remaining between them. Per germline, CDR1 WNHNN and CDR2 SYGVQD (reference sequence). The CDR3 is 13 residues long.

The V and J genes are TRBV14 and TRBJ2-7; 7 nucleotides agree with TRBD1. Germline assignment: CDR1 SGHDN and CDR2 FVKESK. Germline trimming cut 3 bases from V and 4 bases from J; bases unmatched to any gene: 6. The CDR3 is 14 residues long. The DNA for the CDR3 is TGTGCCAGCAGCCACCGGGACAGACTTTACGAGCAGTACTTC. Encoded protein: CASSHRDRLYEQYF. The full variable domain, its missing parts supplied by reference TRBV14 and TRBJ2-7, is EAGVTQFPSHSVIEKGQTVTLRCDPISGHDNLYWYRRVMGKEIKFLLHFVKESKQDESGMPNNRFLAERTGGTYSTLKVQPAELEDSGVYFCASSHRDRLYEQYFGPGTRLTVT.

The J gene is TRBJ2-7, the V gene TRBV27; the match to TRBD2 covers 11 bases. With 6 bases clipped from V and 1 base from J, the junction kept 2 bases outside the gene matches. The CDR3 runs to 14 residues. CDR1 MNHEY and CDR2 SMNVEV come from the germline V gene (reference sequence). The CDR3 nucleotides are TGTGCCAGCAGGACTAGCGGGACGTCCTACGAGCAGTACTTC. This sequence encodes CASRTSGTSYEQYF.

This chain links TRBV27 with TRBJ2-7; 9 bases agree with TRBD1. This CDR3 is built from 13 residues. Germline CDR1 MNHEY, CDR2 SMNVEV (reference sequence). V lost 6 bases and J lost 6; bases outside the gene matches: 6. For the CDR3, the DNA is TGTGCCAGCAGCAGGACAGGGGAGGGCGAGCAGTACTTC. Translated: CASSRTGEGEQYF.

This clone has a single count. This sequence joins TRBV5-4 and TRBJ1-1; 7 bases match TRBD1. CDR1 SGHNT and CDR2 YYREEE come from the germline V gene (reference sequence). CDR3 size: 13 residues. V lost 4 bases to trimming and J lost 10 bases; unmatched junction nucleotides: 10. The CDR3 DNA reads TGTGCCAGCAGCCCAGCAGGGGGTATTATAGCTTTCTTT. This gives the protein CASSPAGGIIAFF.